The sequence of this T cell receptor (beta chain) was determined in a study of spatial heterogeneity in lung cancer. For the study at large: Sequencing consistently turned up more beta-chain sequences than alpha-chain sequences.

Regarding time point: sample taken at primary tumor resection. No cell sorting; template was whole RNA from tumor, lung tissue or PBMC. The donors comprised around 76 untreated early-stage non-small cell lung cancer patients. Unique molecular identifiers, one per molecule, were present on every TCR cDNA molecule. TCRdb reprocessed the 5' RACE reads via MiXCR and lists one record per CDR3 protein. This repertoire shows under 75,000 distinct CDR3 sequences, approximately 12% found once; its top ten account for more than 5.5%. This CDR3 has 13 amino acids. Trimming left V 10 bases short and J 2 bases short, with 12 bases between. CDR1 and CDR2 (germline): ENHRY, SYGVKD. This clonotype showed up many times.

Source: PBMCs, taken at surgery. This receptor was identified in a male donor with early-stage non-small cell lung cancer. The J gene is TRBJ1-5, the V gene TRBV10-3; D is perhaps TRBD1 (5 bases). The CDR3 protein is CATGGSGNQPQHF. Here the CDR3 DNA reads TGTGCCACCGGGGGGTCGGGCAATCAGCCCCAGCATTTT.